One T cell receptor (beta chain) is described in this entry. The data were taken from a study of cytomegalovirus exposure and HLA in healthy donors. CDR1 MDHEN and CDR2 SYDVKM come from the germline V gene. Trimming took 8 bases from V and 8 from J; bases not matched to a gene: 15. The CDR3 loop spans 15 amino acids. Profiled with immunoSEQ multiplex PCR; TCRdb holds only in-frame clones, not every one. The profile shows approximately 280,000 clones, 70% to 90% of them singletons. The rearrangement uses TRBV28 and TRBJ1-2; 9 bases match TRBD1. This receptor was identified in a woman aged 18-35 years in good health and CMV-seronegative. The sequenced sample consisted of PBMCs. The CDR3 loop is CASYKGTGPKGGYTF. As DNA, the CDR3 is TGTGCCAGCTATAAGGGGACAGGGCCAAAGGGGGGCTACACCTTC.